The T cell receptor beta chain described here comes from a study of CD8 T cell repertoires and HIV-1 epitope variants. Study-level information: T cells were stimulated with Twenty-five Gag and Nef peptides separately. Enriched T cells were co-cultured with equal autologous T cell-negative cells. The baseline condition was 1M T cells left uncultured. Findings and limits, study-wide: About five clonotypes recognized Nef KF9, one HW9, none TAALDMSHF.

Comments on this clone: The antigen remains unidentified.

TCRdb's copy holds only in-frame clones and misses some; the assay was immunoSEQ multiplex PCR. The sample consists of 2,500 to 3,000 clones, roughly two thirds of them appearing once. V was shortened by 3 bases and J by 3 bases, with 17 bases between the two germline ends. Germline loops: CDR1 GTSNPN, CDR2 SVGIG (reference sequence). The CDR3 is 15 residues long. This sequence was found in a male donor with HIV. This rearrangement joins TRBV30 to TRBJ1-2; D unresolved. Source material: cultured CD8+ T cells derived from PBMCs. The CDR3 here is CAWSPEGPTYYGYTF. CDR3 nucleotides: TGTGCCTGGAGCCCTGAAGGGCCTACCTACTATGGCTACACCTTC. Full variable domain (outside the CDR3, taken from reference TRBV30 and TRBJ1-2): SQTIHQWPATLVQPVGSPLSLECTVEGTSNPNLYWYRQAAGRGLQLLFYSVGIGQISSEVPQNLSASRPQDRQFILSSKKLLLSDSGFYLCAWSPEGPTYYGYTFGSGTRLTVV.